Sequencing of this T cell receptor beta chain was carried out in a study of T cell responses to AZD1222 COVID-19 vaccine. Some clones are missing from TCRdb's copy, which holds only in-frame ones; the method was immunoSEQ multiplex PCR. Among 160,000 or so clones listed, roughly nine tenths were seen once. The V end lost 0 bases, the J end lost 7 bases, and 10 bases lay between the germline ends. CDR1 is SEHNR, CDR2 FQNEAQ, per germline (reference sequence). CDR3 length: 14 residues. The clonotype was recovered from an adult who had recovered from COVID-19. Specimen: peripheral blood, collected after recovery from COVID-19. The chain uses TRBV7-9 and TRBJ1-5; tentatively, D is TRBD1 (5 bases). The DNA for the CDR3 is TGTGCCAGCAGCTTAGCCGGGGGTAACCAGCCCCAGCATTTT. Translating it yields CASSLAGGNQPQHF.